These 29 T cell receptor beta chains share one sample of origin, sequenced in a study of response to subunit inactivated influenza vaccine listed by TCRdb under 2018. Libraries were prepared through RT-PCR. Sequencing instrument: Illumina HiSeq 2500. The public reads were reanalyzed by TCRdb: fastp trimming at Q25, MiXCR alignment, in-frame beta chains only. Rows with a matching CDR3 protein are joined into one entry that keeps the most common DNA and genes. In all, the sample holds 500,000 to 750,000 distinct CDR3 sequences, and less than 15% of those were seen once. Over 8.5% of the sample is in the top ten clones. Source: PBMCs from blood, taken 12 days after vaccination. These receptors all stem from a man between 45 and 60 years old who received an inactivated influenza vaccine. Donor details come from another sample of the same person, matched by shared clones.

The chain uses TRBV27 and TRBJ1-6; D is unresolved. The CDR3 runs 15 residues. Germline lookup yields CDR1 MNHEY and CDR2 SMNVEV (reference sequence). V shed 2 bases and J shed 10 bases, with 15 bases lying between them. CDR3 in DNA: TGTGCCAGCAGTTTAAAGTCCCTTACTTACTCACCCCTCCACTTT. It is translated as CASSLKSLTYSPLHF.

The CDR3: CASSRLGQANTGELFF. The CDR3 DNA follows: TGCGCCAGCAGCCGACTTGGACAGGCGAACACCGGGGAGCTGTTTTTT. The gene calls are TRBV5-1 and TRBJ2-2, with 7 bases fitting TRBD1. CDR3 length: 16 residues. Trimming took 4 bases from V and 0 from J; bases not matched to a gene: 6. The V gene's germline CDR1 is SGHRS and CDR2 YFSETQ.

This chain joins TRBV29-1 and TRBJ1-2, with TRBD1 matching 8 bases. The CDR3 contains 14 residues. Germline CDR1 SQVTM, CDR2 ANQGSEA. V gave up 4 bases and J gave up 7 bases; unmatched junction bases: 11. The CDR3 DNA follows: TGCAGCGTTGGGGGGAGACAGGGGCCGGGTGGCTACACCTTC. This codes for CSVGGRQGPGGYTF. Supplemented by reference TRBV29-1 and TRBJ1-2, the full variable domain reads SAVISQKPSRDICQRGTSLTIQCQVDSQVTMMFWYRQQPGQSLTLIATANQGSEATYESGFVIDKFPISRPNLTFSTLTVSNMSPEDSSIYLCSVGGRQGPGGYTFGSGTRLTVV.

This clonotype was seen many times. DNA for the CDR3: TGTGCCAGCGCGGGTGAAAGTGTGGGGATTTACGAGCAGTACTTC. Encoded protein: CASAGESVGIYEQYF. The rearrangement joins TRBV12-3 or TRBV12-4 to TRBJ2-7, with a tentative D call TRBD2 (5 bases). The CDR3 runs to 15 residues. The germline V and J ends were trimmed by 8 bases and 4 bases, with 21 bases remaining between them.

There are a few counts of this clonotype. V gene TRBV28 combines with J gene TRBJ1-1, with 11 bases aligning to TRBD1. V lost 5 bases, J lost 1 base, and 6 bases stayed unmatched. The CDR3 spans 16 residues. Germline-derived CDR1 and CDR2 are MDHEN and SYDVKM. The CDR3 DNA reads TGTGCCAGCAGTCCCTTTGGACAGGGGGCGAACACTGAAGCTTTCTTT. Translating gives CASSPFGQGANTEAFF.

The chain is built from TRBV29-1 and TRBJ2-7, with TRBD2 identical over 8 bases. Germline loops: CDR1 SQVTM, CDR2 ANQGSEA. The length of the CDR3 is 14 residues. V shed 6 bases, J shed 6 bases, and the junction held 13 bases outside the gene matches. As DNA, the CDR3 is TGCAGCGTCCTATACGGGAGGGCCTTCGGCGAGCAGTACTTC. The encoded protein is CSVLYGRAFGEQYF.

V and J are TRBV20-1 and TRBJ2-1; 7 bases are shared with TRBD2. Germline V gives CDR1 DFQATT, CDR2 SNEGSKA (reference sequence). J was trimmed by 8 bases and V by 6 bases; bases with no gene match: 13. This CDR3 comprises 14 residues. The CDR3 region is CSATGTTNIDEQFF. CDR3 nucleotide sequence: TGCAGTGCAACCGGGACTACAAACATCGATGAGCAGTTCTTC.

This clonotype turned up a few times. The chain couples TRBV4-1 to TRBJ1-4, with unresolved D. Trimming took off 3 bases at V and 0 bases at J, with 5 bases between the two ends. CDR1 and CDR2 (germline): MGHRA, YSYEKL. This CDR3 has 14 residues. CDR3 DNA sequence: TGCGCCAGCAGCCACATTCCAACTAATGAAAAACTGTTTTTT. Amino acid sequence: CASSHIPTNEKLFF.

This clonotype was seen a handful of times. This chain links TRBV4-3 with TRBJ1-2, with TRBD1 identical over 8 bases. The junction had 5 bases not matched to a gene; V was cut back by 0 bases and J by 5 bases. CDR1 is LGHNA and CDR2 is YSLEER in the germline V gene. The CDR3 extends over 15 amino acids. The DNA of the CDR3 is TGCGCCAGCAGCCAAGAACCGACAGGGGTATATGGCTACACCTTC. The encoded protein is CASSQEPTGVYGYTF.

This sequence joins TRBV12-3 or TRBV12-4 and TRBJ1-1; perhaps TRBD1 as D (5 bases). The CDR3 totals 13 residues. The ends were cut back, 5 bases at V and 6 bases at J, with 13 bases in the middle. The CDR3 sequence: CASSPSTVAEAFF. In DNA form, the CDR3 reads TGTGCCAGCAGTCCGTCGACAGTGGCTGAAGCTTTCTTT.

V and J are TRBV5-1 and TRBJ2-7, with D maybe TRBD1 (5 bases). CDR1 SGHRS and CDR2 YFSETQ come from the germline V gene. The CDR3 covers 15 residues. The germline V and J ends were trimmed by 1 base and 1 base, with 12 bases remaining between them. The CDR3 loop reads CASSLSAGPSYEQYF. In nucleotides, the CDR3 is TGCGCCAGCAGCTTGTCTGCAGGGCCGTCCTACGAGCAGTACTTC.

V usage is TRBV12-3 or TRBV12-4 and J usage is TRBJ1-6, with 7 bases identical to TRBD1. The CDR3 runs to 14 residues. V was clipped by 9 bases and J by 7 bases; unmatched bases: 9. The CDR3 protein is CARNRGRENSPLHF. The CDR3 DNA is TGTGCCAGGAACAGGGGCAGGGAGAATTCACCCCTCCACTTT.

In its sample, this clonotype was seen a few times. This chain links TRBV30 with TRBJ2-3, with unresolved D. The ends were cut back, 3 bases at V and 2 bases at J, with 12 bases in the middle. This CDR3 has 14 residues. CDR1 is GTSNPN, CDR2 SVGIG, per germline (reference sequence). The CDR3: CAWRGYRDTDTQYF. CDR3 DNA: TGTGCCTGGAGGGGCTACAGAGACACAGATACGCAGTATTTT.

The chain is built from TRBV7-9 and TRBJ2-1; 8 nucleotides agree with TRBD1. The CDR3 runs to 13 residues. From germline, CDR1 is SEHNR and CDR2 FQNEAQ (reference sequence). The ends lost 5 bases at V and 15 bases at J; junction bases unmatched: 12. The CDR3 coding sequence is TGTGCCAGCAGCCTGTCGGACAGGGCGGCCGGGTTCTTC. Translated, it gives CASSLSDRAAGFF.

Ten or more counts support this clonotype. The rearrangement joins TRBV7-2 to TRBJ2-5; no definite D call. The CDR3 sequence is 13 residues long. V was clipped by 0 bases and J by 2 bases, with 4 bases between them. Germline CDR1 and CDR2: SGHTA and FQGNSA. The CDR3 nucleotides read TGTGCCAGCAGCTTAGCCAGACAAGAGACCCAGTACTTC. This sequence encodes CASSLARQETQYF.

This clonotype turned up a few times. The rearrangement uses TRBV7-9 and TRBJ1-5; D unresolved. CDR1 and CDR2 from the germline V gene are SEHNR and FQNEAQ (reference sequence). The V and J ends lost 5 bases and 1 base respectively, with 9 bases between them. The CDR3 totals 14 residues. The CDR3 protein is CASSATESNQPQHF. DNA of the CDR3: TGTGCCAGCAGCGCCACAGAGAGCAATCAGCCCCAGCATTTT.

The sample holds a few counts of this clonotype. The V call is TRBV29-1, the J call TRBJ1-4; 7 nucleotides agree with TRBD1. Trimming at V came to 7 bases and at J to 8 bases, leaving 13 bases not matched to a gene. There are 14 residues in the CDR3. CDR1 is SQVTM and CDR2 is ANQGSEA in the germline V gene. CDR3 sequence: CSAPPDRRGEKLFF. CDR3 bases: TGCAGCGCACCCCCGGACAGGAGAGGGGAAAAACTGTTTTTT.

This clonotype was detected a few times. CDR3 DNA: TGCGCCAGCAGCCAAGCAGCGGGTGTCTCCTACAATGAGCAGTTCTTC. It translates to CASSQAAGVSYNEQFF. The rearrangement joins TRBV4-3 to TRBJ2-1; tentatively, D is TRBD2 (6 bases). With 1 base removed from V and 0 bases from J, the gap between germline ends came to 10 bases. The CDR3 sequence is 16 residues long. The germline V gene encodes CDR1 LGHNA and CDR2 YSLEER.

In this sample, this clonotype turned up a few times. This chain connects TRBV12-3 or TRBV12-4 to TRBJ1-2; D may be TRBD1 (6 bases). CDR3 length: 16 amino acids. Deletions cut 5 bases from V and 8 bases from J, with 24 bases between. The CDR3 region is CASSPLGTTLREGYTF. The CDR3 nucleotides are TGTGCCAGCAGTCCCCTCGGGACAACCTTACGAGAAGGCTACACCTTC.

The rearrangement uses TRBV7-2 and TRBJ1-4; D unresolved. The CDR3 is 16 amino acids. The V gene's germline CDR1 is SGHTA and CDR2 FQGNSA. The V end was cut by 0 bases, the J end by 4 bases, with 12 bases between. For the CDR3, the DNA is TGTGCCAGCAGCTTAGCGCTCAGAGGGATTAATGAAAAACTGTTTTTT. It yields the protein CASSLALRGINEKLFF.

The V gene is TRBV5-1, the J gene TRBJ1-1, with TRBD1 matching 7 bases. The trim removed 4 bases at V and 0 bases at J, leaving 3 bases unmatched. Germline CDR1 reads SGHRS; CDR2 reads YFSETQ. The CDR3 extends over 14 amino acids. CDR3 sequence (DNA): TGCGCCAGCAGCACCGGGACAGTGAACACTGAAGCTTTCTTT. It codes for CASSTGTVNTEAFF.

The chain couples TRBV20-1 to TRBJ2-1; D gene uncertain. The CDR3 has 12 amino acids. Germline assignment: CDR1 DFQATT and CDR2 SNEGSKA (reference sequence). V lost 3 bases to trimming and J lost 5 bases, with 8 bases between them. The CDR3: CSASNWDNEQFF. The CDR3, as DNA: TGCAGTGCTAGTAATTGGGACAATGAGCAGTTCTTC.

This clonotype was seen ten or more times. The rearrangement joins TRBV28 to TRBJ2-1, with 7 bases identical to TRBD2. The trim removed 3 bases at V and 10 bases at J, leaving 18 bases unmatched. Germline CDR1 is MDHEN and CDR2 is SYDVKM. This CDR3 is 17 amino acids long. CDR3 residues: CASSFISPMGGLGEQFF. CDR3 in DNA: TGTGCCAGCAGTTTCATTTCCCCGATGGGGGGGTTAGGGGAGCAGTTCTTC.

This clonotype was seen only a few times. The chain uses TRBV11-1 and TRBJ2-1; 9 bases are a match to TRBD2. Germline V gene lookup returns CDR1 SGHAT and CDR2 FQDESV (reference sequence). V was clipped by 0 bases and J by 5 bases; unmatched bases: 2. This CDR3 has 15 residues. This CDR3 reads CASSLAAGGHNEQFF. As DNA, the CDR3 is TGTGCCAGCAGCTTAGCAGCGGGAGGACACAATGAGCAGTTCTTC.

This clonotype came up many times. The chain has TRBV7-2 and TRBJ2-1; D unresolved. Trimming took 3 bases from V and 0 from J, leaving 12 bases between them. CDR3 length equals 16 residues. CDR1 is SGHTA and CDR2 is FQGNSA in the germline V gene. The CDR3 here is CASSFLNTHSYNEQFF. CDR3 DNA sequence: TGTGCCAGCAGCTTCCTAAACACACACTCCTACAATGAGCAGTTCTTC.

This clonotype has ten or more counts. The chain has TRBV6-2 or TRBV6-3 and TRBJ1-1; D is undetermined. Germline assignment: CDR1 MNHEY and CDR2 SVGEGT. The CDR3 is 14 residues long. V was shortened by 2 bases and J by 1 base, with 8 bases between the two germline ends. The CDR3 protein is CASSYGSGNTEAFF. CDR3 sequence (DNA): TGTGCCAGCAGTTACGGATCAGGGAACACTGAAGCTTTCTTT.

V gene TRBV6-5 combines with J gene TRBJ2-3, with TRBD1 matching over 10 bases. The CDR3 loop spans 15 amino acids. The junction had 5 bases not matched to a gene; V was cut back by 0 bases and J by 8 bases. Germline loops: CDR1 MNHEY, CDR2 SVGAGI. DNA of the CDR3: TGTGCCAGCAGTTACTCGAGACAGGGGGCCTCTACGCAGTATTTT. It yields the protein CASSYSRQGASTQYF.

This clonotype was seen at least ten times. The J gene is TRBJ2-5, the V gene TRBV2; no clear D. The CDR3 is made up of 13 amino acids. Trimming removed 1 base at V and 4 bases at J, with 7 bases between. From germline, CDR1 is SNHLY and CDR2 FYNNEI. The CDR3 spells CASSEERRETQYF. The CDR3 region has the DNA TGTGCCAGCAGTGAAGAGAGGAGAGAGACCCAGTACTTC. Supplemented by reference TRBV2 and TRBJ2-5, the full variable domain reads EPEVTQTPSHQVTQMGQEVILRCVPISNHLYFYWYRQILGQKVEFLVSFYNNEISEKSEIFDDQFSVERPDGSNFTLKIRSTKLEDSAMYFCASSEERRETQYFGPGTRLLVL.

V gene TRBV7-2 combines with J gene TRBJ1-1; TRBD1 agrees at 9 bases. CDR3 length equals 16 residues. The V gene's germline CDR1 is SGHTA and CDR2 FQGNSA. J gave up 4 bases and V 4 bases, and 10 bases lay outside the gene matches. DNA for the CDR3: TGTGCCAGCAGCTACGCACCCACAGGGGGCGGCACTGAAGCTTTCTTT. It codes for CASSYAPTGGGTEAFF.